Sequencing of this T cell receptor beta chain was carried out in a study of cytomegalovirus exposure and HLA in healthy donors. The overall study: The same platform as the approximately 670 first-cohort repertoires was used for the 90 to 150 validation repertoires, a later analysis reported. Study-wide results and caveats: Across donors, most TCRs were seen rarely, yet some public ones were widespread.

V was pared by 2 bases and J by 7 bases, with 2 bases of the junction left unmatched. Per germline, CDR1 PRHDT and CDR2 FYEKMQ (reference sequence). This CDR3 contains 14 residues. Data came from immunoSEQ multiplex PCR; TCRdb stores just in-frame clones and leaves some out. The repertoire includes roughly 200,000 clones, around 82% of them detected once, and approximately 2.9% sits in the top ten. On this clone itself: Its target is not known.

The TCR comes from a woman between 18 and 30 years old in good health and CMV-seropositive. The chain combines TRBV13 with TRBJ1-6; 7 nucleotides align to TRBD1. Material for sequencing was PBMCs. In nucleotides, the CDR3 is TGTGCCAGCAGCTTACAGGGGGAGAATTCACCCCTCCACTTT. Its translation is CASSLQGENSPLHF.